This TCR beta chain was sequenced for a study of T-cell reconstitution after alpha-beta-depleted transplantation in children (TCRdb year 2016). About the investigation overall: The study quantitatively tracked T-cell immune reconstitution after TCRalphabeta/CD19-depleted allogeneic hematopoietic cell transplantation in children using TCR repertoire profiling.

Including the terminal cysteine and phenylalanine, the CDR3 comprises 22 residues. Only the CDR3 region is kept as DNA, spanning 66 bases read in frame from base 1. In the germline V gene, CDR1 corresponds to LGHNA and CDR2 to YNFKEQ. V drops 0 bases and J drops 2 bases, leaving 30 bases in between. According to the study, the label for this sample's treatment or condition signals: allogeneic hematopoietic cell transplantation with graft depleted of TCRalphabeta T cells and CD19 B cells. TCRalphabeta/CD19-depleted allogeneic hematopoietic cell grafts were given to the transplant recipients, all of whom were children. This clonotype was found a few times. Its antigen remains undetermined. Base qualities are missing; no much larger clone stands one base away. What the work shows at the level of the full study, not this receptor alone: In some patients, the high TCRbeta diversity seen at day 60 was put down to recipient T cells and intrathymic progenitors that had survived conditioning. Hyperexpanded clone frequencies declined over subsequent months; after one year, T-cell counts and TCRbeta diversity were mostly attributed to newly produced T cells. About two months after transplant, the apparently early recovery of alphabetaT-cell counts reportedly depended on just several hundred clones that had expanded rapidly and came from non-depleted graft cells.

The library was generated by PCR. Sequenced on an Illumina HiSeq 2500. TCR libraries were prepared with molecular barcoding, using unique molecular identifiers to normalize TCRbeta repertoire quantification. Through fastp at Q25 and MiXCR, TCRdb rebuilt clones from the public reads, retaining in-frame beta chains. Rows matching on CDR3 protein sequence are summarized as one entry with the most common DNA and genes. The sample table contains about 210,000 distinct CDR3 sequences; only one count was recorded for over 15% of them. Of the sample, 43% is held by the ten largest clones. The sequence was collected from a male patient between 2 and 10 years old who had a stem cell transplant for acute lymphoblastic leukemia, so the T cells may come from the graft donor. Sequenced material: PBMCs, mostly from graft donor cells, taken 360 days after TCRalphabeta/CD19-depleted stem cell transplant. Here the chain combines TRBV4-2 and TRBJ2-3; possibly the D gene is TRBD2, per 6 matching bases. The CDR3 protein sequence reads: CASSQDLLSPLLAPTPTDTQYF. The DNA is TGTGCCAGCAGCCAAGACCTACTATCCCCCTTACTAGCACCGACCCCCACAGATACGCAGTATTTT.